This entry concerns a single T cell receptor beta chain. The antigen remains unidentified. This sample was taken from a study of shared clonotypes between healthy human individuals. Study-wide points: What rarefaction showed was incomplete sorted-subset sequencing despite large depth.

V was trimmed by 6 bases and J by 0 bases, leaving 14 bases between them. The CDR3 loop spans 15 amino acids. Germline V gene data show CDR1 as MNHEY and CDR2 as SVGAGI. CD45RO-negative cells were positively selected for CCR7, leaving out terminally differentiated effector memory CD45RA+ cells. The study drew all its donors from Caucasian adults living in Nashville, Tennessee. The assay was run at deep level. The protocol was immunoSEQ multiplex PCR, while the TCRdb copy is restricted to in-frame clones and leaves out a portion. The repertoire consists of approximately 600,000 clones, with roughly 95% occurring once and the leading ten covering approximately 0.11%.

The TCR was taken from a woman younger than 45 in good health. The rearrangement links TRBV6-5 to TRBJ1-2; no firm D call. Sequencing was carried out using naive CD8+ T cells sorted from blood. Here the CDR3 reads CASSHSPAANYGYTF. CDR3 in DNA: TGTGCCAGCAGCCACTCCCCCGCAGCTAACTATGGCTACACCTTC.